The 14 T cell receptor beta chains given below trace back to one sample, sequenced in a study of PD-L1 blockade in urothelial cancer. Documented time point: peripheral blood 6 weeks after treatment start. Method: immunoSEQ multiplex PCR; TCRdb's copy keeps in-frame clones and lacks some. There are 35,000 to 55,000 clones in the sample; roughly 82% occur only once, and less than 15% lies in the top ten. This sample comprised PBMCs, obtained around atezolizumab (anti-PD-L1) treatment. Receptors originate from a man aged 55 to 70 with urothelial cancer.

J is TRBJ1-1 and V is TRBV5-1; 8 positions match TRBD1. CDR1 is SGHRS and CDR2 is YFSETQ in the germline V gene. V shed 2 bases, J shed 4 bases, and the junction held 7 bases outside the gene matches. The CDR3 has 15 amino acids. Here the CDR3 reads CASSFDRGGATEAFF. The CDR3 nucleotides read TGCGCCAGCAGCTTCGACAGGGGTGGGGCCACTGAAGCTTTCTTT.

The chain joins TRBV29-1 to TRBJ2-2; D ambiguous. This CDR3 is 14 amino acids long. V was clipped by 7 bases and J by 5 bases, with 17 bases between them. Germline assignment: CDR1 SQVTM and CDR2 ANQGSEA. The CDR3 DNA follows: TGCAGCGGACAAATCACAATTTGGACCGGGGAGCTGTTTTTT. Translation: CSGQITIWTGELFF.

This chain joins TRBV29-1 and TRBJ2-1; D is unresolved. This CDR3 is built from 10 residues. V was shortened by 7 bases and J by 9 bases, with 10 bases between the two germline ends. In germline, CDR1 is SQVTM, CDR2 ANQGSEA. CDR3 loop: CSADLPEQFF. CDR3 bases: TGCAGCGCTGATCTTCCTGAGCAGTTCTTC.

In this sample, this clone turned up once. The CDR3 region has the DNA TGCGCCAGCAGCTTGTCAACCAGGTCACAAGAGACCCAGTACTTC. This translates into CASSLSTRSQETQYF. V gene TRBV5-1 combines with J gene TRBJ2-5; D is undetermined. The CDR3 has 15 residues. Looked up from germline, CDR1 is SGHRS and CDR2 is YFSETQ. Trimming took off 1 base at V and 2 bases at J, with 12 bases between the two ends.

The chain combines TRBV19 with TRBJ2-6, with TRBD2 as a possible D gene (5 bases). V was clipped by 2 bases and J by 0 bases, with 14 bases between them. The germline CDR1 and CDR2 sequences are LNHDA and SQIVND (reference sequence). The CDR3 is made up of 18 amino acids. CDR3 in DNA: TGTGCCAGTAGTATATTCGCGGGTCTAAGCTCTGGGGCCAACGTCCTGACTTTC. This gives the protein CASSIFAGLSSGANVLTF.

The rearrangement links TRBV6-6 to TRBJ2-1, with TRBD1 identical over 8 bases. V gave up 3 bases and J gave up 3 bases; unmatched junction bases: 1. CDR1 and CDR2 from the germline V gene are MNHNY and SVGAGI (reference sequence). This CDR3 comprises 14 residues. CDR3 loop: CASSYGQGYNEQFF. The DNA of the CDR3 is TGTGCCAGCAGTTATGGACAGGGCTACAATGAGCAGTTCTTC.

The chain couples TRBV5-1 to TRBJ1-2; 7 positions match TRBD1. Germline lookup yields CDR1 SGHRS and CDR2 YFSETQ. Unmatched junction bases numbered 9, after V lost 5 bases and J lost 2 bases. This CDR3 contains 15 residues. The CDR3 nucleotides are TGCGCCAGCAGTTTAAAAGGGGGCGGCAACTATGGCTACACCTTC. It translates to CASSLKGGGNYGYTF.

The chain couples TRBV11-2 to TRBJ2-1; 10 bases match TRBD2. The germline V gene encodes CDR1 SGHAT and CDR2 FQNNGV. The CDR3 loop spans 15 amino acids. Trimming cost V 5 bases and J 10 bases; bases outside gene matches: 11. Here the CDR3 DNA reads TGTGCCAGCAGCCCCATTCTAGCGGGAGTGAGGGAGCAGTTCTTC. This sequence encodes CASSPILAGVREQFF.

The V and J genes are TRBV2 and TRBJ2-5, with 8 bases fitting TRBD1. Per the germline V gene, CDR1 is SNHLY and CDR2 is FYNNEI. The CDR3 has 15 amino acids. With 7 bases clipped from V and 2 bases from J, the junction kept 9 bases outside the gene matches. The CDR3 nucleotides read TGTGCCAGCACCGCCGGCAGGGGGCGTCAAGAGACCCAGTACTTC. This gives the protein CASTAGRGRQETQYF.

The chain is built from TRBV28 and TRBJ2-7; 7 positions agree with TRBD1. With V trimmed by 6 bases and J by 4 bases, 9 bases remained unmatched. CDR1 and CDR2 (germline): MDHEN, SYDVKM. The CDR3 extends over 14 amino acids. CDR3 nucleotides: TGTGCCAGCAGGCTAAGGGGACAGCATTACGAGCAGTACTTC. Encoded protein: CASRLRGQHYEQYF.

This chain connects TRBV28 to TRBJ2-3; TRBD2 matches 10 bases. The CDR3 totals 16 residues. The germline V gene has CDR1 MDHEN and CDR2 SYDVKM. With V trimmed by 1 base and J by 2 bases, 3 bases remained unmatched. The DNA of the CDR3 is TGTGCCAGCAGTTTATTAGGGACTAGCGACACAGATACGCAGTATTTT. Translating it yields CASSLLGTSDTDTQYF.

The chain is built from TRBV18 and TRBJ2-7, with D unclear. The CDR3 contains 12 residues. The germline V and J ends were trimmed by 8 bases and 0 bases, with 8 bases remaining between them. CDR1 KGHSH and CDR2 LQKENI come from the germline V gene. CDR3 coding DNA: TGTGCCAGCCCCCATCCCTCCTACGAGCAGTACTTC. Translated, it gives CASPHPSYEQYF. The complete variable domain, with remaining parts taken from reference TRBV18 and TRBJ2-7, reads NAGVMQNPRHLVRRRGQEARLRCSPMKGHSHVYWYRQLPEEGLKFMVYLQKENIIDESGMPKERFSAEFPKEGPSILRIQQVVRGDSAAYFCASPHPSYEQYFGPGTRLTVT.

V and J are TRBV9 and TRBJ2-3, with TRBD2 matching over 11 bases. Germline V gene data show CDR1 as SGDLS and CDR2 as YYNGEE. CDR3 size: 16 residues. With 0 bases clipped from V and 5 bases from J, the junction kept 5 bases outside the gene matches. In DNA form, the CDR3 reads TGTGCCAGCAGCGTAGGACTAGCGGGAACGCAAGATACGCAGTATTTT. It encodes CASSVGLAGTQDTQYF.

V usage is TRBV25-1 and J usage is TRBJ1-1, with a possible D match to TRBD1 (6 bases). V was trimmed by 5 bases and J by 3 bases, leaving 10 bases between them. Germline V lookup: CDR1 MGHDK, CDR2 SYGVNS. This CDR3 is built from 13 residues. CDR3 sequence reads: CASSLHRDTEAFF. DNA for the CDR3: TGTGCCAGCAGTCTTCACAGGGACACTGAAGCTTTCTTT.